Listed here are 14 T cell receptor beta chains from one sample, sequenced in a study of Graves' ophthalmopathy and Graves' hyperthyroidism listed by TCRdb under 2018. The instrument was an Illumina HiSeq 2000. For repertoire sequencing, TCR beta CDR3 regions were amplified from RNA transcripts. HTBI primers and the Qiagen OneStep RT-PCR kit were used in a first-round RT-PCR, which was followed by a second-round multiplex PCR, size selection and purification. The public reads were quality trimmed at Q25 with fastp and then assembled into clones with MiXCR by TCRdb, keeping productive beta chains. Rows merge per CDR3 protein into single entries with the most common DNA and genes. The sample records hundreds of thousands of distinct CDR3 sequences, approximately 42% of which are singletons. The ten largest clonotypes hold around half of the sample. The material sequenced was peripheral blood. These receptors were obtained from an adult man with Graves' ophthalmopathy.

This clonotype occurred a few times. The V gene is TRBV20-1, the J gene TRBJ1-1, with TRBD1 identical over 11 bases. This CDR3 comprises 13 residues. Looked up from germline, CDR1 is DFQATT and CDR2 is SNEGSKA (reference sequence). V gave up 6 bases and J gave up 4 bases; unmatched junction bases: 4. CDR3 nucleotide sequence: TGCAGTGCCCTGGGACAGGGGGGCACTGAAGCTTTCTTT. Translation: CSALGQGGTEAFF.

This clonotype was found a few times. J is TRBJ2-7 and V is TRBV7-9; D assignment may be TRBD1 or TRBD2 (6 bases each). The germline V gene encodes CDR1 SEHNR and CDR2 FQNEAQ (reference sequence). V lost 2 bases and J lost 4, with 9 bases in between. The CDR3 runs to 13 residues. The CDR3 protein is CASSLKGGYEQYF. CDR3 coding DNA: TGTGCCAGCAGCTTAAAGGGGGGATACGAGCAGTACTTC.

This chain uses TRBV20-1 with TRBJ2-3, with D perhaps matching TRBD1 (6 bases). Germline values: CDR1 DFQATT, CDR2 SNEGSKA (reference sequence). The CDR3 runs to 15 residues. Trimming cost V 0 bases and J 2 bases, with 12 bases left between them. As DNA, the CDR3 is TGCAGTGCTAGAGATAGGACAGTCCACACAGATACGCAGTATTTT. Translated, it gives CSARDRTVHTDTQYF.

The chain uses TRBV18 and TRBJ2-5; D may be TRBD1 (5 bases). Trimming pared 4 bases from V and 4 bases from J, leaving 7 bases between. CDR3 length equals 12 residues. The germline V gene has CDR1 KGHSH and CDR2 LQKENI. In nucleotides, the CDR3 is TGTGCCAGCTCACGACAGAGAGAGACCCAGTACTTC. Translation: CASSRQRETQYF.

The V gene is TRBV6-6, the J gene TRBJ2-6; D remains ambiguous. Germline V gene sequence: CDR1 MNHNY, CDR2 SVGAGI (reference sequence). The ends were cut back, 4 bases at V and 0 bases at J, with 4 bases in the middle. There are 14 residues in the CDR3. In nucleotides, the CDR3 is TGTGCCAGCAGTTTCCTCTCTGGGGCCAACGTCCTGACTTTC. This codes for CASSFLSGANVLTF.

Only a few counts were recorded for this clonotype. The chain recombines TRBV20-1 with TRBJ1-4, with 9 bases that match TRBD1. The germline V gene has CDR1 DFQATT and CDR2 SNEGSKA (reference sequence). The CDR3 covers 15 residues. The ends lost 3 bases at V and 6 bases at J; junction bases unmatched: 8. CDR3 residues: CSASHRGQQYEKLFF. DNA of the CDR3: TGCAGTGCTAGCCACAGGGGGCAACAGTATGAAAAACTGTTTTTT.

The chain employs TRBV2 and TRBJ1-4; D is uncertain. With 10 bases removed from V and 5 bases from J, the gap between germline ends came to 17 bases. The CDR3 spans 14 residues. Germline values: CDR1 SNHLY, CDR2 FYNNEI. This chain's CDR3 is CAIDGSSYNEKLFF. In DNA, the CDR3 is TGTGCCATCGACGGCAGCTCCTACAATGAAAAACTGTTTTTT.

This clonotype showed up just once. The rearrangement joins TRBV10-3 to TRBJ1-4, with 11 bases fitting TRBD1. This CDR3 is built from 14 residues. Germline loops: CDR1 ENHRY, CDR2 SYGVKD. J lost 6 bases, V lost 10 bases, and 7 bases had no gene match. CDR3 amino acids: CASRTGGVDEKLFF. CDR3 nucleotide sequence: TGTGCCAGCAGGACAGGGGGCGTGGATGAAAAACTGTTTTTT.

CDR3 bases: TGTGCCGGCTCAGGAGGGGCGACCGGCTATGGCTACACCTTC. This sequence encodes CAGSGGATGYGYTF. V gene TRBV7-3 combines with J gene TRBJ1-2; D might be TRBD1 (5 bases). The CDR3 spans 14 residues. Per germline, CDR1 SGHTA and CDR2 FQGTGA. Trimming removed 11 bases from V and 4 bases from J, with 20 bases in between.

The chain is built from TRBV29-1 and TRBJ1-1, with D possibly TRBD1 on 6 matching bases. The CDR3 runs to 14 residues. Germline-derived CDR1 and CDR2 are SQVTM and ANQGSEA. The V end was cut by 0 bases, the J end by 2 bases, with 10 bases between. CDR3 sequence: CSVEDYRENTEAFF. DNA for the CDR3: TGCAGCGTTGAAGACTACAGGGAAAACACTGAAGCTTTCTTT.

This clonotype was found many times. The DNA of the CDR3 is TGTGCCAGCAGCCAGACCCTGAACACTGAAGCTTTCTTT. Translated: CASSQTLNTEAFF. The chain has TRBV7-3 and TRBJ1-1; D is uncertain. The CDR3 consists of 13 residues. Deletions cut 5 bases from V and 0 bases from J, with 7 bases between. Germline lookup yields CDR1 SGHTA and CDR2 FQGTGA.

The V and J genes are TRBV20-1 and TRBJ2-7, with a possible D match to TRBD2 (5 bases). Between the trimmed V and J ends, which lost 5 bases and 3 bases, there was a span of 8 bases. The CDR3 spans 11 residues. Germline lookup yields CDR1 DFQATT and CDR2 SNEGSKA (reference sequence). The CDR3 DNA reads as TGCAGTGCTGCTAGCAACTACGAGCAGTACTTC. Translation gives CSAASNYEQYF.

The chain uses TRBV7-8 and TRBJ2-7; D remains unclear. This CDR3 contains 15 residues. Germline loops: CDR1 SGHVS, CDR2 FQNEAQ. V dropped 3 bases and J dropped 1 base, with 13 bases sitting between them. The CDR3 bases are TGTGCCAGCAGCTTTCGGCGTCTGGGGTCCTACGAGCAGTACTTC. It yields the protein CASSFRRLGSYEQYF.

A few counts support this clonotype. This chain joins TRBV5-1 and TRBJ2-2; no clear D. Germline V gene data show CDR1 as SGHRS and CDR2 as YFSETQ. CDR3 length equals 14 residues. Between the trimmed V and J ends, which lost 2 bases and 2 bases, there was a span of 7 bases. CDR3 amino acids: CASSFDFNTGELFF. CDR3 coding DNA: TGCGCCAGCAGCTTTGACTTTAACACCGGGGAGCTGTTTTTT.